This T cell receptor beta chain was profiled in a study of coeliac disease. CDR1 is LNHDA and CDR2 is SQIVND in the germline V gene (reference sequence). The CDR3 is 16 residues long. Trimming removed 0 bases from V and 0 bases from J, with 9 bases in between. Measured with immunoSEQ multiplex PCR; TCRdb has only the in-frame clones, and not every one. The sample gives around 5,600 clones, around 52% of which show up once; less than 6.5% is in the top ten. The TCR was taken from a woman aged 25 to 39 with active celiac disease. The sequenced sample consisted of intraepithelial lymphocytes from the gut. This sequence joins TRBV19 and TRBJ1-5; D not resolved. The CDR3 nucleotides are TGTGCCAGTAGTATAGAGTTCTCAGGTAGCAATCAGCCCCAGCATTTT. Its protein is CASSIEFSGSNQPQHF.